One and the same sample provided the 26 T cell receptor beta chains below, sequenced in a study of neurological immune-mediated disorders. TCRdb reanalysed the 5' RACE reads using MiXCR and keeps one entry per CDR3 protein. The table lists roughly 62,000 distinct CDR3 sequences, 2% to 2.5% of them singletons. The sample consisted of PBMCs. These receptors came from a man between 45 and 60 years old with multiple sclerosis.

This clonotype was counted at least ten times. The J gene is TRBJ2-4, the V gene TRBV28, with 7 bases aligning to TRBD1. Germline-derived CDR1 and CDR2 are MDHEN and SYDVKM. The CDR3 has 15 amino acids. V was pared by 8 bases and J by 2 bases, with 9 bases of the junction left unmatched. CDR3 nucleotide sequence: TGTGCCAGCGAAGGGGGCAGGGAATCCAAAAACATTCAGTACTTC. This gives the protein CASEGGRESKNIQYF.

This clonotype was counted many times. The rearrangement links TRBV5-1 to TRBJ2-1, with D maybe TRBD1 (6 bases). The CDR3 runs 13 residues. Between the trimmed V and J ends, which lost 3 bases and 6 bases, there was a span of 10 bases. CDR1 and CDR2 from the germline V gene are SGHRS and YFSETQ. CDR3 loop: CASSWTEANEQFF. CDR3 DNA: TGCGCCAGCAGCTGGACAGAGGCCAATGAGCAGTTCTTC.

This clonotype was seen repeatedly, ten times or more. The CDR3 is CATSPFRSGTLGTEAFF. CDR3 nucleotide sequence: TGTGCCACCAGTCCATTTAGGTCAGGAACTTTGGGCACTGAAGCTTTCTTT. J is TRBJ1-1 and V is TRBV24-1, with no clear D. Germline loops: CDR1 KGHDR, CDR2 SFDVKD. This CDR3 is built from 17 residues. The V end lost 6 bases, the J end lost 4 bases, and 23 bases lay between the germline ends.

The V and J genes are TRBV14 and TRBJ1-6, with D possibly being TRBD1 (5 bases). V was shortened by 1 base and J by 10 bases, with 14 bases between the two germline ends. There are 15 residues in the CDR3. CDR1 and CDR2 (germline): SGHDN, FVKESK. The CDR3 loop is CASSQAAGLGSPLHF. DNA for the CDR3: TGTGCCAGCAGCCAAGCGGCAGGGCTTGGATCACCCCTCCACTTT.

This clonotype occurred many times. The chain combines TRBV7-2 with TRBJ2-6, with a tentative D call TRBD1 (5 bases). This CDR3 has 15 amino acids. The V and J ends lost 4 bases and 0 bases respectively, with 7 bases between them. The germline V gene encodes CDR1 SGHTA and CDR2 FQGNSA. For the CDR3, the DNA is TGTGCCAGCAGCTCAAGGGGCTCTGGGGCCAACGTCCTGACTTTC. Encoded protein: CASSSRGSGANVLTF.

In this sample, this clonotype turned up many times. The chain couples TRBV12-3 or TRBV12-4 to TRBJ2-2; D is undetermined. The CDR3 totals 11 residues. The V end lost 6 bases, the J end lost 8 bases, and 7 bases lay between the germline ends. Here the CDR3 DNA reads TGTGCCAGCAGCTCTGGAGGGGAGCTGTTTTTT. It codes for CASSSGGELFF.

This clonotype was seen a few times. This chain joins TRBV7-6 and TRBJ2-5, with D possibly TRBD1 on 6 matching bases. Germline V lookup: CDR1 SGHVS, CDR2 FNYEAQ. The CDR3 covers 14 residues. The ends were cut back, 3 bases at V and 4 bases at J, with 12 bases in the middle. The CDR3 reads CASSFSRGTETQYF. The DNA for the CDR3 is TGTGCCAGCAGCTTCTCGAGGGGGACAGAGACCCAGTACTTC.

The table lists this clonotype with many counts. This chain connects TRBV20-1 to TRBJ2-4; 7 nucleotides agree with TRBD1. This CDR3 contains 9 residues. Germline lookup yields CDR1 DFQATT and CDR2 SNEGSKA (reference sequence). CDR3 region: CRGQKIQYF. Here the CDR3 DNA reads TGCAGGGGACAGAAGATTCAGTACTTC.

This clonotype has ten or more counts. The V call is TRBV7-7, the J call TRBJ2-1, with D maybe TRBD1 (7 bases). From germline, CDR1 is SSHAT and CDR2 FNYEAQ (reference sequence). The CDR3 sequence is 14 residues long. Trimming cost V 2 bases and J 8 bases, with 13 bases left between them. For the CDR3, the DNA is TGTGCCAGCAGCTTATCCCAGGGGGGAGATGAGCAGTTCTTC. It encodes CASSLSQGGDEQFF.

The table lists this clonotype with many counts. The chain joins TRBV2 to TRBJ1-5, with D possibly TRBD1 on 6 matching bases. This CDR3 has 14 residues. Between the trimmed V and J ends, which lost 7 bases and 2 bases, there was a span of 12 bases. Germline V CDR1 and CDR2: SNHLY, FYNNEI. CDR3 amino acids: CASKGDGGNQPQHF. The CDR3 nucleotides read TGTGCCAGCAAGGGGGACGGTGGCAATCAGCCCCAGCATTTT.

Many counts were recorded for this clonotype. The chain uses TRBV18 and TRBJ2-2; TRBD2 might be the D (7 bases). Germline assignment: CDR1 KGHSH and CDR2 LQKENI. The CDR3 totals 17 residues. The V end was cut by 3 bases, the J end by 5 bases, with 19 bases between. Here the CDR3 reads CASSPVGGARRTGELFF. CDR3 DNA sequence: TGTGCCAGCTCACCTGTTGGGGGGGCACGCCGGACCGGGGAGCTGTTTTTT.

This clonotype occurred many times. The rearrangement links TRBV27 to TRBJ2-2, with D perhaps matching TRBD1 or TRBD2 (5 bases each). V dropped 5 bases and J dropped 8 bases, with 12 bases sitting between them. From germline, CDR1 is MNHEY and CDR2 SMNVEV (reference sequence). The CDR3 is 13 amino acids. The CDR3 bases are TGTGCCAGCAGTGTCTTAGGGGAGGGGGAGCTGTTTTTT. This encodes CASSVLGEGELFF.

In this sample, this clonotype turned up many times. The CDR3 nucleotides read TGTGCCAGCAGCTTAGGCAACCGTGACAGGGGCCCCGGGGAGCTGTTTTTT. Amino acid sequence: CASSLGNRDRGPGELFF. The chain uses TRBV11-2 and TRBJ2-2, with 8 bases that match TRBD1. V lost 1 base, J lost 6 bases, and 10 bases stayed unmatched. Germline V gene sequence: CDR1 SGHAT, CDR2 FQNNGV. This CDR3 has 17 residues.

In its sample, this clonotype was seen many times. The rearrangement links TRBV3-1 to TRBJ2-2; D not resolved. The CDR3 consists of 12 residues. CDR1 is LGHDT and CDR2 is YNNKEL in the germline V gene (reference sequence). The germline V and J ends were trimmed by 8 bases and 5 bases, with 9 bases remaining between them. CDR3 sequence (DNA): TGTGCCAGCGGGGTTGGTACCGGGGAGCTGTTTTTT. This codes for CASGVGTGELFF.

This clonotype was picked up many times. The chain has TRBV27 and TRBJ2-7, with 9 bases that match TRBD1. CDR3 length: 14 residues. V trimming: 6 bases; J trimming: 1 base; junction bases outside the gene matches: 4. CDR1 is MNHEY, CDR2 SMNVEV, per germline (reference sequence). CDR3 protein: CASRPGTGSYEQYF. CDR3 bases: TGTGCCAGCAGGCCCGGGACAGGGTCCTACGAGCAGTACTTC.

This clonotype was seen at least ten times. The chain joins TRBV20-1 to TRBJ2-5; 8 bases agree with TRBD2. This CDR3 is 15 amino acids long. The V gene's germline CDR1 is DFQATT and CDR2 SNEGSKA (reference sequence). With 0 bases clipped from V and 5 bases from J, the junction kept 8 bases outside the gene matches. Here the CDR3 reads CSARDIRGGLETQYF. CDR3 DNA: TGCAGTGCTAGAGATATACGCGGGGGGCTCGAGACCCAGTACTTC.

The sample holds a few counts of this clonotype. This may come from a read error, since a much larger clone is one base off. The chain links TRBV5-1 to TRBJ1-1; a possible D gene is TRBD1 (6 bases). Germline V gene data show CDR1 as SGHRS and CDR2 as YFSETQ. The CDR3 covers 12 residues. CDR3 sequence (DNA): TGCGACAGCAGCTTGGGGGGCAGGGTGGCTTTCTTT. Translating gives CDSSLGGRVAFF. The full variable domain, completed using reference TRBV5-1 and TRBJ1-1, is KAGVTQTPRYLIKTRGQQVTLSCSPISGHRSVSWYQQTPGQGLQFLFEYFSETQRNKGNFPGRFSGRQFSNSRSEMNVSTLELGDSALYLCDSSLGGRVAFFGQGTRLTVV.

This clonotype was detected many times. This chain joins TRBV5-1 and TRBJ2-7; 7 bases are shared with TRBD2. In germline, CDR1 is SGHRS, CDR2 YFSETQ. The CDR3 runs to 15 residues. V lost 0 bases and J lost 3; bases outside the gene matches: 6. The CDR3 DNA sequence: TGCGCCAGCAGCTTGGACTTAGCGGGTCGCTACGAGCAGTACTTC. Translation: CASSLDLAGRYEQYF.

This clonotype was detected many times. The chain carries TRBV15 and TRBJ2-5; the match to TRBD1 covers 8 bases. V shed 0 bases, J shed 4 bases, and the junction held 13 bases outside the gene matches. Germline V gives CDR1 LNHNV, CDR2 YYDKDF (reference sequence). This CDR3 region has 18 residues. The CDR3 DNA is TGTGCCACCAGCAGAGATACGGCAGGGGGCTCTTTGGCAGAGACCCAGTACTTC. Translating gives CATSRDTAGGSLAETQYF.

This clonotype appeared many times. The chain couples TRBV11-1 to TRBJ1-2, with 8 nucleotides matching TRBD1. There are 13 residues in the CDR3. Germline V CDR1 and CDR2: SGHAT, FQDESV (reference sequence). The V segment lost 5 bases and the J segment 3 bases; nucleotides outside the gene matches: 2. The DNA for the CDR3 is TGTGCCAGCAGCACAGGGGGAGACTATGGCTACACCTTC. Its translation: CASSTGGDYGYTF.

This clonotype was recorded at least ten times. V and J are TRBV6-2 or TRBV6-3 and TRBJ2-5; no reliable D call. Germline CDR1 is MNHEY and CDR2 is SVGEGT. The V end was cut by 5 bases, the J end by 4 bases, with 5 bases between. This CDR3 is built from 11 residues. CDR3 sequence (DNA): TGTGCCAGCAGTCGGACAGAGACCCAGTACTTC. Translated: CASSRTETQYF.

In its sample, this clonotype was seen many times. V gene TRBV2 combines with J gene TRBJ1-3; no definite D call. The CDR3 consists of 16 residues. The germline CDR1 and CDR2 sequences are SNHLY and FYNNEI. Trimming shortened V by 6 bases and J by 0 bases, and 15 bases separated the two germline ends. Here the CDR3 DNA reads TGTGCCAGCAGGAGCCCCGACGGTCTCTCTGGAAACACCATATATTTT. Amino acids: CASRSPDGLSGNTIYF.

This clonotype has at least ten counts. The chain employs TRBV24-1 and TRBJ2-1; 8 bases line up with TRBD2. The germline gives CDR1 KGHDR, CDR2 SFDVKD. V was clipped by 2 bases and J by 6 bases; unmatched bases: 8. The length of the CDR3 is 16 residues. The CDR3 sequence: CATSDSGTSRSNEQFF. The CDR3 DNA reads TGTGCCACCAGTGATTCCGGGACTAGTCGGTCCAATGAGCAGTTCTTC.

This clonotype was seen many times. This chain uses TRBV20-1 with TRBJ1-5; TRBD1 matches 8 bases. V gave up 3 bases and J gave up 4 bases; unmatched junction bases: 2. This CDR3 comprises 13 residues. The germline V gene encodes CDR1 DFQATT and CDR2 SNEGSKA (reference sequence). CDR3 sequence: CSASGQGNQPQHF. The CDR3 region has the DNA TGCAGTGCTAGCGGACAGGGTAATCAGCCCCAGCATTTT.

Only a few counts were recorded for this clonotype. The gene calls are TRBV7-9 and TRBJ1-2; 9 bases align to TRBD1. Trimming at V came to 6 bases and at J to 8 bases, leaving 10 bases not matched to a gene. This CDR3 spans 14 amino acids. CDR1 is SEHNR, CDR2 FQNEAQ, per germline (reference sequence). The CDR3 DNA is TGTGCCAGCAGACCCACAGGGGGCGCGGGGGGCTACACCTTC. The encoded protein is CASRPTGGAGGYTF.

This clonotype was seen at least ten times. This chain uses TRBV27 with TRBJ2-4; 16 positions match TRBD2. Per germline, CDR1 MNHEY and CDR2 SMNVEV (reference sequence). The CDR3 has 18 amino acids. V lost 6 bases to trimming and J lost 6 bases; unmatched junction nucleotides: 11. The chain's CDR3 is CASSNTGTSGGARNIQYF. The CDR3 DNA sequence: TGTGCCAGCAGCAATACCGGGACTAGCGGGGGGGCGCGAAACATTCAGTACTTC.